This T cell receptor beta chain appears in the sequencing data of a study of blood T cell repertoires in COVID-19. As for the study in general: Researchers got acute and convalescent COVID-19 samples from the United States, Italy and Spain. T cells, B-cell-depleted T cells, or PBMCs supplied cDNA or gDNA.

The germline V gene encodes CDR1 SNHLY and CDR2 FYNNEI. V shed 9 bases and J 3 bases; nucleotides not matched to a gene: 10. The CDR3 length is 14 residues. The authors' processing: Amplification of reference gene primers provided the estimated nucleated cell counts. TCRdb's copy holds only in-frame clones and misses some; the assay was immunoSEQ multiplex PCR. That table gives V, J and clone size, and the DNA gave D and trimming. The profile shows some 75,000 clones, more than 60% of them singletons. The chain joins TRBV2 to TRBJ2-7; 8 bases align to TRBD2. The specimen was peripheral blood. This TCR derives from an elderly woman with active or convalescent COVID-19. The CDR3: CASRSRGVDYEQYF. Here the CDR3 DNA reads TGTGCCAGTAGATCGCGGGGGGTTGACTACGAGCAGTACTTC.